Included here is one TCR beta chain sequence, with context. This specimen belongs to a study of blood T cell repertoires in COVID-19. Looking at the study overall: COVID-19 samples from acute and convalescent phases originated in the United States, Italy and Spain. From T cells, B-cell-depleted T cells, or PBMCs came the material, which was cDNA or gDNA.

Individuals aged 18 to 89 years were recruited from roughly 23 US areas. Methods used by the authors: For nucleated cells, counts were estimated from reference gene primer amplification. The method was immunoSEQ multiplex PCR; TCRdb's version includes in-frame clones alone and lacks a portion of them. Clone size and the V and J calls come from that table; the DNA yielded D and trimming. The sample yields 150,000 to 200,000 clones, 84% seen once. The sample consisted of PBMCs or T cells enriched from blood (not recorded which). The receptor's source is a woman under 40 who had been exposed to COVID-19.

In DNA form, the CDR3 reads TGTGCCAGCAGTTATTCGCCCGGAGGGGCGAATCAGCCCCAGCATTTT. Protein sequence: CASSYSPGGANQPQHF. V and J are TRBV2 and TRBJ1-5; tentative D call: TRBD1 (5 bases). Germline CDR1 SNHLY, CDR2 FYNNEI. The CDR3 has 16 residues. Trimming pared 5 bases from V and 4 bases from J, leaving 18 bases between. The whole variable domain, filled in from reference TRBV2 and TRBJ1-5, reads EPEVTQTPSHQVTQMGQEVILRCVPISNHLYFYWYRQILGQKVEFLVSFYNNEISEKSEIFDDQFSVERPDGSNFTLKIRSTKLEDSAMYFCASSYSPGGANQPQHFGDGTRLSIL.